A single sample is the source of the 20 T cell receptor beta chains below, sequenced in a study of blood T cell repertoires in COVID-19. The protocol was immunoSEQ multiplex PCR, while the TCRdb copy is restricted to in-frame clones and leaves out a portion. Here the sample spans some 160,000 clones, approximately 80% being singletons. Sequencing was carried out using PBMCs or T cells enriched from blood (not recorded which). These receptors all come from a woman aged 40 to 50 who had recovered from COVID-19.

The chain recombines TRBV11-2 with TRBJ2-7; 7 bases are shared with TRBD1. The CDR3 runs to 13 residues. V shed 5 bases, J shed 3 bases, and the junction held 4 bases outside the gene matches. Germline CDR1 SGHAT, CDR2 FQNNGV. CDR3 DNA: TGTGCCAGCAGCACAGGGGCAAGCTACGAGCAGTACTTC. Translated: CASSTGASYEQYF. The entire variable domain, with the rest obtained from reference TRBV11-2 and TRBJ2-7, is as follows: EAGVAQSPRYKIIEKRQSVAFWCNPISGHATLYWYQQILGQGPKLLIQFQNNGVVDDSQLPKDRFSAERLKGVDSTLKIQPAKLEDSAVYLCASSTGASYEQYFGPGTRLTVT.

The chain uses TRBV14 and TRBJ2-5, with a possible D match to TRBD2 (6 bases). Trimming removed 1 base at V and 4 bases at J, with 16 bases between. CDR1 is SGHDN, CDR2 FVKESK, per germline. The CDR3 spans 16 residues. Here the CDR3 reads CASSQAGGRASETQYF. DNA of the CDR3: TGTGCCAGCAGCCAAGCCGGGGGAAGAGCGTCAGAGACCCAGTACTTC.

This clone was counted at least ten times. The chain recombines TRBV19 with TRBJ2-7; 8 bases are shared with TRBD2. V shed 3 bases, J shed 2 bases, and the junction held 6 bases outside the gene matches. Germline CDR1 reads LNHDA; CDR2 reads SQIVND (reference sequence). The CDR3 has 15 residues. CDR3 loop: CASSMGTSGAYEQYF. CDR3 in DNA: TGTGCCAGTAGTATGGGAACTAGCGGTGCCTACGAGCAGTACTTC.

This clone was observed a single time. V is TRBV19 and J is TRBJ2-1, with 13 bases aligning to TRBD2. The CDR3 runs to 16 residues. Looked up from germline, CDR1 is LNHDA and CDR2 is SQIVND (reference sequence). V lost 6 bases and J lost 4; bases outside the gene matches: 6. The CDR3 loop reads CASSLRTSGRYNEQFF. The CDR3 nucleotides are TGTGCCAGTAGCCTTAGGACTAGCGGGAGATACAATGAGCAGTTCTTC.

Points on this clone: Other DNA variants within this sample encode the same CDR3. The chain uses TRBV30 and TRBJ2-7, with 10 nucleotides matching TRBD2. In germline, CDR1 is GTSNPN, CDR2 SVGIG (reference sequence). The CDR3 loop spans 13 amino acids. V was pared by 0 bases and J by 6 bases, with 2 bases of the junction left unmatched. CDR3 nucleotides: TGTGCCTGGAGTGTAAGACTAGCGGGCGAGCAGTACTTC. Amino acids: CAWSVRLAGEQYF.

The V and J genes are TRBV19 and TRBJ1-1; D remains ambiguous. The CDR3 covers 14 residues. V was trimmed by 0 bases and J by 5 bases, leaving 10 bases between them. The germline gives CDR1 LNHDA, CDR2 SQIVND (reference sequence). CDR3 nucleotides: TGTGCCAGTAGTATAGACCGGAGACTGACTGAAGCTTTCTTT. It translates to CASSIDRRLTEAFF.

This clone ranks as medium-sized (0.01 to 0.1%). V and J are TRBV19 and TRBJ1-2; TRBD1 aligns across 7 bases. The trim removed 4 bases at V and 2 bases at J, leaving 7 bases unmatched. Germline CDR1 reads LNHDA; CDR2 reads SQIVND (reference sequence). The CDR3 has 15 residues. In DNA, the CDR3 is TGTGCCAGTAGTAGAGGACAGGCGAAAAACTATGGCTACACCTTC. Its protein is CASSRGQAKNYGYTF.

This clone is a singleton in its sample. This sequence joins TRBV6-6 and TRBJ2-7; possibly TRBD2 for D (6 bases). Germline assignment: CDR1 MNHNY and CDR2 SVGAGI (reference sequence). The germline V and J ends were trimmed by 5 bases and 2 bases, with 10 bases remaining between them. This CDR3 comprises 13 residues. CDR3 residues: CASSAPSAYEQYF. CDR3 in DNA: TGTGCCAGCAGTGCGCCTAGCGCCTACGAGCAGTACTTC.

The rearrangement uses TRBV5-1 and TRBJ2-1; 11 bases line up with TRBD2. V dropped 4 bases and J dropped 0; count of bases not matched to a gene: 3. The CDR3 runs to 16 residues. CDR1 is SGHRS and CDR2 is YFSETQ in the germline V gene. CDR3: CASSTGTSGSYNEQFF. CDR3 in DNA: TGCGCCAGCAGCACTGGGACTAGCGGCTCCTACAATGAGCAGTTCTTC. Combining the CDR3 with reference TRBV5-1 and TRBJ2-1 gives the whole variable domain KAGVTQTPRYLIKTRGQQVTLSCSPISGHRSVSWYQQTPGQGLQFLFEYFSETQRNKGNFPGRFSGRQFSNSRSEMNVSTLELGDSALYLCASSTGTSGSYNEQFFGPGTRLTVL.

The chain has TRBV7-8 and TRBJ2-2; TRBD1 is a possible D gene (8 bases). This CDR3 comprises 17 residues. V gave up 5 bases and J gave up 7 bases, with 23 bases separating them. CDR1 is SGHVS and CDR2 is FQNEAQ in the germline V gene. This chain's CDR3 is CASSPPGGQVLGGELFF. Here the CDR3 DNA reads TGTGCCAGCAGCCCCCCGGGGGGACAGGTCCTCGGCGGGGAGCTGTTTTTT. Drawing the rest from reference TRBV7-8 and TRBJ2-2, the complete variable domain is GAGVSQSPRYKVAKRGQDVALRCDPISGHVSLFWYQQALGQGPEFLTYFQNEAQLDKSGLPSDRFFAERPEGSVSTLKIQRTQQEDSAVYLCASSPPGGQVLGGELFFGEGSRLTVL.

The genes are TRBV6-6 and TRBJ1-2; 7 nucleotides align to TRBD1. The CDR3 contains 14 residues. CDR1 is MNHNY and CDR2 is SVGAGI in the germline V gene (reference sequence). V lost 2 bases, J lost 1 base, and 1 base stayed unmatched. DNA of the CDR3: TGTGCCAGCAGTTACCGACAGGGTAACTATGGCTACACCTTC. This sequence encodes CASSYRQGNYGYTF.

The J gene is TRBJ1-2, the V gene TRBV2; 7 bases are shared with TRBD1. The CDR3 runs 12 residues. The germline gives CDR1 SNHLY, CDR2 FYNNEI. The V and J ends lost 7 bases and 8 bases, in that order; junction bases with no gene match: 7. CDR3 amino acids: CASTRTGVGYTF. The CDR3 region has the DNA TGTGCCAGCACCAGGACAGGTGTAGGCTACACCTTC.

This clone occurred a few times. This chain uses TRBV19 with TRBJ1-1; D unclear. CDR3 size: 18 residues. Germline-derived CDR1 and CDR2 are LNHDA and SQIVND (reference sequence). Trimming stripped 1 base from V and 3 bases from J, with 21 bases between. CDR3 DNA sequence: TGTGCCAGTAGTATAGTTCAGGCCTTGAGGGTATCGGACACTGAAGCTTTCTTT. Its translation: CASSIVQALRVSDTEAFF.

This clone has only one observation. V is TRBV20-1 and J is TRBJ1-4; D perhaps matches TRBD1 (5 bases). Trimming left V 3 bases short and J 15 bases short, with 14 bases between. Germline assignment: CDR1 DFQATT and CDR2 SNEGSKA (reference sequence). The CDR3 is made up of 11 amino acids. The CDR3 nucleotides are TGCAGTGCTAGGGGGCAGGAAGTATTGTTTTTT. Protein product: CSARGQEVLFF.

The V and J genes are TRBV6-5 and TRBJ2-7; D possibly corresponds to TRBD1 (7 bases). V lost 7 bases to trimming and J lost 3 bases, with 16 bases between them. The CDR3 loop spans 14 amino acids. Germline-derived CDR1 and CDR2 are MNHEY and SVGAGI. CDR3 coding DNA: TGTGCCAGCACCCTAGGAGGGGGCCTCTACGAGCAGTACTTC. This gives the protein CASTLGGGLYEQYF.

The chain links TRBV30 to TRBJ1-1, with D perhaps matching TRBD1 (5 bases). Between the trimmed V and J ends, which lost 2 bases and 1 base, there was a span of 8 bases. Looked up from germline, CDR1 is GTSNPN and CDR2 is SVGIG (reference sequence). The CDR3 has 13 amino acids. Written as DNA, the CDR3 is TGTGCCTGGAGTCATAGGGGGAACACTGAAGCTTTCTTT. Its translation is CAWSHRGNTEAFF.

The chain carries TRBV5-1 and TRBJ2-1; 16 positions agree with TRBD2. Trimming took 6 bases from V and 10 from J; bases not matched to a gene: 7. This CDR3 is 15 amino acids long. CDR1 is SGHRS and CDR2 is YFSETQ in the germline V gene. CDR3 sequence reads: CASTGTSGGASEQFF. The DNA of the CDR3 is TGCGCCAGCACCGGGACTAGCGGGGGGGCCTCCGAGCAGTTCTTC.

This clone occurred a few times. The chain is built from TRBV7-8 and TRBJ1-2, with D uncertain. The V end was cut by 1 base, the J end by 4 bases, with 10 bases between. CDR3 length: 14 residues. Per the germline V gene, CDR1 is SGHVS and CDR2 is FQNEAQ. The CDR3 here is CASSLETAIYGYTF. The CDR3, as DNA: TGTGCCAGCAGCTTAGAAACAGCCATCTATGGCTACACCTTC.

Only a few counts were recorded for this clone. The J gene is TRBJ1-2, the V gene TRBV19, with D perhaps matching TRBD1 (6 bases). There are 13 residues in the CDR3. V gave up 6 bases and J gave up 4 bases, with 12 bases separating them. Germline assignment: CDR1 LNHDA and CDR2 SQIVND (reference sequence). The CDR3 here is CASSPDRIYGYTF. Here the CDR3 DNA reads TGTGCCAGTAGCCCCGACAGGATCTATGGCTACACCTTC.

V usage is TRBV6-2 or TRBV6-3 and J usage is TRBJ2-7; 8 positions match TRBD1. After removal of 4 bases from V and 4 bases from J, the junction contained 12 bases not matched to a gene. Germline V gene lookup returns CDR1 MNHEY and CDR2 SVGEGT. The CDR3 has 16 amino acids. The CDR3 coding sequence is TGTGCCAGCAGTTTCCCGGACAGGGCGACCGTATACGAGCAGTACTTC. It translates to CASSFPDRATVYEQYF.